This T cell receptor beta chain was captured by sequencing in a study of cytomegalovirus exposure and HLA in healthy donors. The study, taken as a whole, reports: CMV serostatus was the sole immune exposure information available. Presence/absence analyses assumed roughly uniform sequencing depth across donors. TCR beta sequences reportedly predicted the HLA-A and HLA-B alleles of most subjects accurately.

PCR involved 60 Vbeta and 13 Jbeta primers. Sequencing was performed with immunoSEQ multiplex PCR; in TCRdb, only in-frame clones are kept and a portion is missing. Of roughly 120,000 clones in the sample, less than 80% are singletons; the top ten hold less than 2%. V shed 4 bases and J 6 bases; nucleotides not matched to a gene: 4. Germline V lookup: CDR1 SGHNT, CDR2 YYREEE (reference sequence). This CDR3 has 14 residues. As regards this clone: Antigen unknown.

The chain has TRBV5-4 and TRBJ2-1; 10 positions match TRBD1. Source material: PBMCs. The sequence was collected from a man in his fifties or sixties in good health and CMV-seronegative. Here the CDR3 reads CASSPRTGGNEQFF. CDR3 in DNA: TGTGCCAGCAGCCCCCGGACAGGGGGCAATGAGCAGTTCTTC.